The TCR beta chain under discussion was sequenced for a study of blood T cell repertoires in COVID-19 (dated by TCRdb to 2020 to 2022). About the study as a whole: Collaborator samples came from the United States, Italy and Spain and covered acute and convalescent phases of COVID-19. Deeply sampled blood TCRbeta repertoires from subjects exposed to, actively infected with, or recovered from COVID-19 were included in the dataset. The samples were drawn from the first 160 participants of the ongoing ImmuneRACE study and from some 1,300 subjects provided by 6 global collaborators. The material from the prospective study consisted of cDNA or gDNA derived from T cells, B-cell-depleted T cells, or PBMCs. Where HLA class I and class II types were available, the types were taken from metadata supplied by the sample provider, not from assay-based typing. The repertoires were released in a freely available public database meant as a resource for research on the immune response to SARS-CoV-2. Nearly every sample came with metadata listing a de-identified subject ID, COVID-19 status, age in years and sex.

Between the V and J ends, shortened by 7 bases and 6 bases respectively, the junction contains 9 bases. From the germline V gene, CDR1 is MGHDK and CDR2 is SYGVNS. The CDR3 holds 12 amino acids from the cysteine to the phenylalanine. Only the CDR3 DNA is retained, 36 bases long and in frame from the first base. A remark on this clone: Which antigen it targets is not known. Base qualities are not at hand, and no much larger clone is one base apart.

Enrolling through a virtual design, the prospective study's participants ranged in age from roughly 18 to 95 years and lived across some 22 United States geographic areas. Cohort assignment in the prospective study relied on participant-reported clinical history from a screening survey and a study questionnaire. Exposed participants had been in contact, within 2 weeks of entering the study, with a person who had a PCR-confirmed or clinician-diagnosed case of COVID-19. In the prospective study, whole blood, serum and a nasopharyngeal or oropharyngeal swab were collected from each participant by mobile phlebotomists. Over a roughly 2-month period, participants in the prospective study had the option of providing additional blood draws and questionnaires. Prospective study blood samples were shipped either frozen or at room temperature before DNA extraction. TCRbeta CDR3 regions were amplified from genomic DNA using the immunoSEQ Assay, a bias-controlled multiplex PCR. On the authors' methods: The number of nucleated cells in each sample was estimated by amplification of reference gene primers within the assay. Sequence reads were collapsed and filtered to measure the absolute abundance of every unique TCRbeta CDR3 rearrangement. For each sample, productive Simpson clonality was calculated as the square root of Simpson's diversity index over productive rearrangements. TCRdb carries this immuneACCESS record with in-frame sequences only. Its versions omit some clonotypes, under half of them owing to an unresolved V gene in the studies checked, with the rest unexplained. D and trimming were read from the DNA, whereas the V and J calls and clone size are those reported in that table. In this sample the table shows about 260,000 clones, 88% of which occur a single time. The ten largest clones represent 2.5% to 4% of the sample.

The research as a whole found: The quantity of clinical and demographic metadata differed by source and by participant and was supplied without curation.

This TCR was sampled from a woman aged 35 to 49 who had been exposed to COVID-19. Material for sequencing was PBMCs or T cells enriched from blood (not recorded which). The rearrangement joined TRBV25-1 to TRBJ1-4, and TRBD1 may be the D gene, going by 6 matching bases. The CDR3 has the sequence CASTGGHEKLFF. The nucleotide sequence reads as follows: TGTGCCAGCACGGGGGGCCATGAAAAACTGTTTTTT.